These 9 T cell receptor beta chains came from one sample sequenced in a study of cytomegalovirus exposure and HLA in healthy donors. This PCR relied on a set of 60 Vbeta primers and 13 Jbeta primers. Clones were read by immunoSEQ multiplex PCR, and TCRdb kept only the in-frame ones, dropping some. In the table there are approximately 200,000 clones, around 81% of which are singletons. Material: PBMCs. All receptors derive from a man aged 30-40 years in good health and CMV-seronegative.

This clone was observed once. The chain is built from TRBV11-2 and TRBJ1-5; a weak D match, TRBD1 (5 bases). Germline CDR1 reads SGHAT; CDR2 reads FQNNGV. The germline V and J ends were trimmed by 5 bases and 5 bases, with 19 bases remaining between them. The CDR3 covers 16 residues. The CDR3 DNA reads TGTGCCAGCAGCCAAGGGGAGGGCTGGGGGTATCAGCCCCAGCATTTT. The encoded protein is CASSQGEGWGYQPQHF.

The chain couples TRBV7-9 to TRBJ2-1; D is possibly TRBD2 (5 bases). CDR1 and CDR2 (germline): SEHNR, FQNEAQ (reference sequence). There are 15 residues in the CDR3. Trimming left V 4 bases short and J 8 bases short, with 18 bases between. The CDR3 coding sequence is TGTGCCAGCAGCTCGAACGGGGTCCGGCGGGATGAGCAGTTCTTC. Its translation: CASSSNGVRRDEQFF.

The genes are TRBV9 and TRBJ2-5, with 11 bases that match TRBD2. The junction had 10 bases not matched to a gene; V was cut back by 4 bases and J by 5 bases. The CDR3 totals 16 residues. CDR1 and CDR2 from the germline V gene are SGDLS and YYNGEE. CDR3 residues: CASSPFQLAGEETQYF. The CDR3 DNA reads TGTGCCAGCAGCCCTTTCCAACTAGCGGGAGAGGAGACCCAGTACTTC.

V gene TRBV5-1 combines with J gene TRBJ1-3, with D uncertain. Germline V gene data show CDR1 as SGHRS and CDR2 as YFSETQ. The CDR3 sequence is 16 residues long. V lost 1 base to trimming and J lost 4 bases, with 15 bases between them. This chain's CDR3 is CASSLRSPGGGNTIYF. In DNA, the CDR3 is TGCGCCAGCAGCTTGCGTTCACCCGGCGGGGGAAACACCATATATTTT.

This clone came up a few times. This chain uses TRBV5-1 with TRBJ1-1, with D maybe TRBD1 (5 bases). Germline V gene lookup returns CDR1 SGHRS and CDR2 YFSETQ. V was shortened by 2 bases and J by 1 base, with 6 bases between the two germline ends. The CDR3 runs to 13 residues. CDR3 coding DNA: TGCGCCAGCAGCTTCGGACAGAACACTGAAGCTTTCTTT. It specifies CASSFGQNTEAFF.

V usage is TRBV12-5 and J usage is TRBJ1-2; 10 positions agree with TRBD1. The CDR3 is 15 residues long. V was clipped by 0 bases and J by 11 bases; unmatched bases: 9. CDR1 and CDR2 (germline): LGHNT, FRNRAP. The CDR3 DNA reads as TGTGCTAGTGGTTTGGTGACAGGGGGCACGCTACGGTACACCTTC. It yields the protein CASGLVTGGTLRYTF.

Remarks on this clone: At one end, the junction sequence differs from germline, possibly due to a read error. The rearrangement joins TRBV7-9 to TRBJ2-3; no reliable D call. The germline V gene has CDR1 SEHNR and CDR2 FQNEAQ (reference sequence). The CDR3 contains 12 residues. DNA for the CDR3: TGTGCCGGCAGCTCCTTCACAGATACGCAGTATTTT. Amino acids: CAGSSFTDTQYF.

This clone was seen a single time. This chain connects TRBV5-6 to TRBJ1-4, with 7 bases identical to TRBD1. The V gene end was trimmed by 4 bases and the J gene end by 8 bases; junction bases not matched to a gene: 11. The CDR3 contains 15 residues. Germline CDR1 reads SGHDT; CDR2 reads YYEEEE. The CDR3 sequence: CASSEQGRPREKLFF. CDR3 bases: TGTGCCAGCAGCGAACAGGGGCGGCCTAGAGAAAAACTGTTTTTT.

This clone was recorded only once. This sequence joins TRBV28 and TRBJ2-1, with 7 bases matching TRBD2. Germline loops: CDR1 MDHEN, CDR2 SYDVKM. This CDR3 contains 13 residues. V shed 6 bases and J 5 bases; nucleotides not matched to a gene: 4. The CDR3 protein is CASSRTSNNEQFF. For the CDR3, the DNA is TGTGCCAGCAGCCGGACTAGTAACAATGAGCAGTTCTTC.